Listed below are T cell receptor beta chains from one sample, sequenced in a study of cytomegalovirus exposure and HLA in healthy donors. The method was immunoSEQ multiplex PCR; TCRdb's version includes in-frame clones alone and lacks a portion of them. The sample records roughly 98,000 clones, roughly 70% being singletons. The sample consisted of PBMCs. The receptors originated from a man between 45 and 60 years old in good health and CMV-seronegative. CDR3s include the opening cysteine and the closing phenylalanine or tryptophan. D genes are given only for firm matches. Clone size appears in some rows only: once, few, many, or a class for an expanded clone.

D gene: -; J gene: TRBJ2-7; clone size: few; V gene: TRBV6-5; CDR3 protein: CASRPGPGHQGEQYF; CDR3 DNA: TGTGCCAGCAGGCCGGGTCCGGGCCACCAGGGCGAGCAGTACTTC
D gene: TRBD1; J gene: TRBJ1-2; clone size: -; V gene: TRBV10-3; CDR3 protein: CAISELTGSTGGVYGYTF; CDR3 DNA: TGTGCCATCAGTGAGCTGACAGGTTCGACAGGGGGCGTCTATGGCTACACCTTC
D gene: TRBD2; J gene: TRBJ2-5; clone size: -; V gene: TRBV5-6; CDR3 protein: CASGRLGEGETQYF; CDR3 DNA: TGTGCCAGTGGCCGACTAGGGGAGGGGGAGACCCAGTACTTC
D gene: TRBD2; J gene: TRBJ2-3; clone size: -; V gene: TRBV4-2; CDR3 protein: CASSWTSGRTDTQYF; CDR3 DNA: TGTGCCAGCAGCTGGACTAGCGGGAGGACAGATACGCAGTATTTT
D gene: TRBD1; J gene: TRBJ1-2; clone size: -; V gene: TRBV4-3; CDR3 protein: CASSQEVGTGIYGYTF; CDR3 DNA: TGCGCCAGCAGCCAAGAGGTTGGGACAGGGATCTATGGCTACACCTTC
D gene: -; J gene: TRBJ1-1; clone size: once; V gene: TRBV15; CDR3 protein: CATSRGRGTNTEAFF; CDR3 DNA: TGTGCCACCAGCAGAGGGCGAGGCACGAACACTGAAGCTTTCTTT
D gene: TRBD1; J gene: TRBJ1-2; clone size: -; V gene: TRBV7-9; CDR3 protein: CSSRRDRVGYTF; CDR3 DNA: TGTTCCAGCAGGAGGGACAGGGTGGGCTACACCTTC
D gene: TRBD2; J gene: TRBJ2-3; clone size: -; V gene: TRBV19; CDR3 protein: CASSITSGSFTDTQYF; CDR3 DNA: TGTGCCAGTAGTATTACCAGCGGGAGTTTCACAGATACGCAGTATTTT
D gene: TRBD1; J gene: TRBJ2-5; clone size: -; V gene: TRBV2; CDR3 protein: CASSDPTGATETQYF; CDR3 DNA: TGTGCCAGCAGTGACCCGACAGGGGCGACAGAGACCCAGTACTTC
D gene: -; J gene: TRBJ2-3; clone size: -; V gene: TRBV4-2; CDR3 protein: CASSQADGLLDTQYF; CDR3 DNA: TGTGCCAGCAGCCAAGCTGATGGACTCCTAGATACGCAGTATTTT
D gene: TRBD1; J gene: TRBJ1-6; clone size: few; V gene: TRBV5-1; CDR3 protein: CASSWDSYNSPLHF; CDR3 DNA: TGCGCCAGCAGCTGGGACAGCTATAATTCACCCCTCCACTTT
D gene: -; J gene: TRBJ1-1; clone size: -; V gene: TRBV2; CDR3 protein: CASEFNGLGAFF; CDR3 DNA: TGTGCCAGCGAGTTTAATGGGCTCGGAGCTTTCTTT
D gene: -; J gene: TRBJ1-4; clone size: -; V gene: TRBV4-1; CDR3 protein: CASSQGPRGKLFF; CDR3 DNA: TGCGCCAGCAGCCAAGGACCTAGAGGGAAACTGTTTTTT
D gene: TRBD2; J gene: TRBJ2-1; clone size: -; V gene: TRBV7-9; CDR3 protein: CASSTGLAGAKEQFF; CDR3 DNA: TGTGCCAGCAGCACCGGACTAGCGGGAGCGAAGGAGCAGTTCTTC
D gene: -; J gene: TRBJ1-3; clone size: -; V gene: TRBV15; CDR3 protein: CATSRDRVAGNTIYF; CDR3 DNA: TGTGCCACCAGCAGAGACAGGGTTGCTGGAAACACCATATATTTT
D gene: TRBD2; J gene: TRBJ2-5; clone size: once; V gene: TRBV5-5; CDR3 protein: CASSKEQGRTSGGQETQYF; CDR3 DNA: TGTGCCAGCAGCAAAGAACAGGGTAGGACTAGCGGGGGCCAAGAGACCCAGTACTTC
D gene: TRBD1; J gene: TRBJ2-7; clone size: few; V gene: TRBV28; CDR3 protein: CASRTGKAYEQYF; CDR3 DNA: TGTGCCAGCCGGACAGGGAAAGCCTACGAGCAGTACTTC
D gene: TRBD1; J gene: TRBJ1-4; clone size: -; V gene: TRBV28; CDR3 protein: CASSQGQGGEKLFF; CDR3 DNA: TGTGCCAGCAGTCAGGGACAGGGAGGTGAAAAACTGTTTTTT
D gene: TRBD1; J gene: TRBJ2-5; clone size: few; V gene: TRBV6-1; CDR3 protein: CASTQGAAQETQYF; CDR3 DNA: TGTGCCAGCACCCAGGGGGCTGCCCAAGAGACCCAGTACTTC
D gene: -; J gene: TRBJ2-2; clone size: -; V gene: TRBV2; CDR3 protein: CASNLRTGELFF; CDR3 DNA: TGTGCCAGCAATCTCAGGACCGGGGAGCTGTTTTTT
D gene: TRBD2; J gene: TRBJ2-7; clone size: few; V gene: TRBV5-6; CDR3 protein: CASSLGGGINYEQYF; CDR3 DNA: TGTGCCAGCAGCCTGGGCGGGGGGATAAACTACGAGCAGTACTTC
D gene: TRBD2; J gene: TRBJ2-7; clone size: few; V gene: TRBV6-5; CDR3 protein: CASSYLRGRSTYEQYF; CDR3 DNA: TGTGCCAGCAGTTACTTGCGGGGGAGGTCGACCTACGAGCAGTACTTC
D gene: -; J gene: TRBJ2-2; clone size: once; V gene: TRBV6-5; CDR3 protein: CASSYTRRSTGELFF; CDR3 DNA: TGTGCCAGCAGTTACACTAGAAGATCCACCGGGGAGCTGTTTTTT
D gene: -; J gene: TRBJ1-1; clone size: -; V gene: TRBV18; CDR3 protein: CASSWRDTEAFF; CDR3 DNA: TGTGCCAGCTCATGGCGGGACACTGAAGCTTTCTTT
D gene: -; J gene: TRBJ1-2; clone size: few; V gene: TRBV28; CDR3 protein: CASSLGNNYGYTF; CDR3 DNA: TGTGCCAGCAGTTTGGGCAATAACTATGGCTACACCTTC
D gene: -; J gene: TRBJ2-7; clone size: -; V gene: TRBV27; CDR3 protein: CASSLFPGNYEQYF; CDR3 DNA: TGTGCCAGCAGTTTGTTCCCGGGAAACTACGAGCAGTACTTC
D gene: TRBD2; J gene: TRBJ2-7; clone size: once; V gene: TRBV27; CDR3 protein: CASSFRPGGSYEQYF; CDR3 DNA: TGTGCCAGCAGTTTTAGACCGGGGGGATCCTACGAGCAGTACTTC
D gene: TRBD2; J gene: TRBJ2-1; clone size: -; V gene: TRBV15; CDR3 protein: CATSRAGLADNEQFF; CDR3 DNA: TGTGCCACCAGCAGAGCCGGACTAGCGGACAATGAGCAGTTCTTC